One sample yielded the 12 T cell receptor beta chains listed below, sequenced in a study of graft-versus-host responses after intestinal transplantation. The protocol was immunoSEQ multiplex PCR, while the TCRdb copy is restricted to in-frame clones and leaves out a portion. The data hold 75,000 to 100,000 clones, with around 92% observed a single time. Their antigen targets remain unknown. The specimen comprised unstimulated CD4+ T cells sorted from spleen or lymph node cells, sampled before transplant. These receptors all stem from a human donor who was the organ donor for an intestinal transplant.

The chain links TRBV7-2 to TRBJ1-1, with D uncertain. From germline, CDR1 is SGHTA and CDR2 FQGNSA. The CDR3 spans 13 residues. V shed 8 bases and J shed 1 base, with 11 bases lying between them. This chain's CDR3 is CASRLAANTEAFF. In DNA, the CDR3 is TGTGCCAGCCGGCTGGCGGCGAACACTGAAGCTTTCTTT.

The table lists this clone with a count of one. The rearrangement uses TRBV5-5 and TRBJ1-2, with 9 bases fitting TRBD1. CDR1 is SGHKS, CDR2 YYEKEE, per germline (reference sequence). V lost 4 bases to trimming and J lost 6 bases; unmatched junction nucleotides: 7. The CDR3 has 14 residues. Written as DNA, the CDR3 is TGTGCCAGCAGCCGTGGGGACAGGGTGAATGGCTACACCTTC. Residues: CASSRGDRVNGYTF.

This clone showed up just once. The chain uses TRBV4-1 and TRBJ2-1; 7 nucleotides match TRBD2. With V trimmed by 3 bases and J by 1 base, 6 bases remained unmatched. The V gene's germline CDR1 is MGHRA and CDR2 YSYEKL. The CDR3 loop spans 16 amino acids. The DNA of the CDR3 is TGCGCCAGCAGCCACAGGGAGGGTAGTTCCTACAATGAGCAGTTCTTC. This encodes CASSHREGSSYNEQFF.

The CDR3 spells CAWSWSGLSNEQFF. The CDR3 region has the DNA TGTGCCTGGAGTTGGTCGGGACTAAGCAATGAGCAGTTCTTC. This chain uses TRBV30 with TRBJ2-1; TRBD2 matches 7 bases. V lost 2 bases to trimming and J lost 6 bases; unmatched junction nucleotides: 7. CDR3 length: 14 residues. The germline gives CDR1 GTSNPN, CDR2 SVGIG (reference sequence).

V usage is TRBV7-2 and J usage is TRBJ1-1, with 8 bases fitting TRBD1. With V trimmed by 3 bases and J by 0 bases, 0 bases remained unmatched. Germline lookup yields CDR1 SGHTA and CDR2 FQGNSA. The CDR3 loop spans 14 amino acids. CDR3 protein: CASSLGQVNTEAFF. The CDR3 DNA sequence: TGTGCCAGCAGCTTGGGACAGGTGAACACTGAAGCTTTCTTT.

J is TRBJ2-7 and V is TRBV7-9, with D hard to call. In germline, CDR1 is SEHNR, CDR2 FQNEAQ (reference sequence). CDR3 length equals 15 residues. V was clipped by 4 bases and J by 6 bases, with 19 bases between them. CDR3: CASSSGRQVLSEQYF. CDR3 sequence (DNA): TGTGCCAGCAGCTCCGGCCGGCAGGTCCTCTCCGAGCAGTACTTC. Combining the CDR3 with reference TRBV7-9 and TRBJ2-7 gives the whole variable domain DTGVSQNPRHKITKRGQNVTFRCDPISEHNRLYWYRQTLGQGPEFLTYFQNEAQLEKSRLLSDRFSAERPKGSFSTLEIQRTEQGDSAMYLCASSSGRQVLSEQYFGPGTRLTVT.

The V call is TRBV5-4, the J call TRBJ2-7, with a weak D call TRBD2 (7 bases). Germline lookup yields CDR1 SGHNT and CDR2 YYREEE (reference sequence). The CDR3 runs to 16 residues. Between the trimmed V and J ends, which lost 0 bases and 6 bases, there was a span of 19 bases. CDR3 DNA sequence: TGTGCCAGCAGCTTGGCGGCGGGTAGTGCGGGGGCCGAGCAGTACTTC. Amino acid sequence: CASSLAAGSAGAEQYF.

V is TRBV5-5 and J is TRBJ2-5, with D tentatively TRBD2 (6 bases). Germline CDR1 is SGHKS and CDR2 is YYEKEE (reference sequence). The CDR3 spans 12 residues. The germline V and J ends were trimmed by 0 bases and 7 bases, with 7 bases remaining between them. This CDR3 is CASSLGGVTQYF. CDR3 in DNA: TGTGCCAGCAGCTTGGGGGGGGTGACCCAGTACTTC.

CDR3 DNA: TGTGCCAGCAGGCCTCACAGGGGAGATAGCAATCAGCCCCAGCATTTT. Its protein product is CASRPHRGDSNQPQHF. This chain uses TRBV4-2 with TRBJ1-5, with 7 nucleotides matching TRBD1. After removal of 6 bases from V and 0 bases from J, the junction contained 8 bases not matched to a gene. Germline V gene lookup returns CDR1 LGHNA and CDR2 YNFKEQ. This CDR3 contains 16 residues.

In this sample, this clone turned up once. The V and J genes are TRBV11-2 and TRBJ1-3; tentative D call: TRBD1 (5 bases). Germline values: CDR1 SGHAT, CDR2 FQNNGV. Trimming took 6 bases from V and 0 from J, leaving 12 bases between them. There are 15 residues in the CDR3. In DNA form, the CDR3 reads TGTGCCAGCAGATCCCCAGGGAACTCTGGAAACACCATATATTTT. Its protein is CASRSPGNSGNTIYF.

The rearrangement uses TRBV5-1 and TRBJ2-7, with a tentative D call TRBD1 (5 bases). The V gene lost 1 base and the J gene lost 4 bases, with 9 bases spanning the gap. There are 13 residues in the CDR3. Germline CDR1 reads SGHRS; CDR2 reads YFSETQ. CDR3 nucleotides: TGCGCCAGCAGCTTGACAGGCCGGTACGAGCAGTACTTC. It is translated as CASSLTGRYEQYF. Using reference TRBV5-1 and TRBJ2-7 for the parts outside the CDR3, the full variable domain is KAGVTQTPRYLIKTRGQQVTLSCSPISGHRSVSWYQQTPGQGLQFLFEYFSETQRNKGNFPGRFSGRQFSNSRSEMNVSTLELGDSALYLCASSLTGRYEQYFGPGTRLTVT.

This chain links TRBV4-2 with TRBJ1-4; no clear D. This CDR3 contains 15 residues. CDR1 is LGHNA and CDR2 is YNFKEQ in the germline V gene. The germline V and J ends were trimmed by 0 bases and 0 bases, with 5 bases remaining between them. CDR3 bases: TGTGCCAGCAGCCAAGACGGTGCAACTAATGAAAAACTGTTTTTT. Translation gives CASSQDGATNEKLFF.